This is a list of T cell receptor beta chains from one sample in a study of OX40 agonist ivuxolimab in advanced cancers. Profiling relied on immunoSEQ multiplex PCR, and the TCRdb table lists in-frame clones only, not all of them. The sample contains more than 40,000 clones, approximately 87% of which appear only once. Sample: CD4+ or CD8+ T cells sorted from blood, taken in a trial of the OX40 agonist ivuxolimab. The origin of the receptors is an adult with an advanced solid tumor such as melanoma, head and neck, liver or kidney cancer. Both conserved end residues are part of each CDR3. D genes are given only for firm matches.

J gene	V gene	D gene	CDR3 DNA	CDR3 protein
TRBJ2-2	TRBV10-3	.	TGTGCCATCAGACAGGGTTGGGCCGGGGAGCTGTTTTTT	CAIRQGWAGELFF
TRBJ1-4	TRBV4-3	.	TGCGCCAGCAGCCAAGGGACGGTAGCAACTAATGAAAAACTGTTTTTT	CASSQGTVATNEKLFF
TRBJ2-2	TRBV5-4	TRBD2	TGTGCCAGCAGCTTGGCGGGGGGGACCAACACCGGGGAGCTGTTTTTT	CASSLAGGTNTGELFF
TRBJ2-5	TRBV25-1	TRBD2	TGTGCCAGCAGTGGCATGACTAGCGGGAGGAGGTTGGAGACCCAGTACTTC	CASSGMTSGRRLETQYF
TRBJ2-1	TRBV7-6	TRBD2	TGTGCCAGCAGCGCGGGGGGCTCCAATGAGCAGTTCTTC	CASSAGGSNEQFF
TRBJ2-1	TRBV9	.	TGTGCCAGCAGCGTAGGGGACGCCCTCCCCAATGAGCAGTTCTTC	CASSVGDALPNEQFF
TRBJ1-1	TRBV5-6	.	TGTGCCAGCAGCTTGCGGTCGGGATACACTGAAGCTTTCTTT	CASSLRSGYTEAFF
TRBJ1-5	TRBV30	TRBD1	TGTGCCTGGAGTGTTAGGGGGCTCGGCAATCAGCCCCAGCATTTT	CAWSVRGLGNQPQHF
TRBJ2-7	TRBV6-5	.	TGTGCCAGCACCCCTGACGAGGGGATGACCTACGAGCAGTACTTC	CASTPDEGMTYEQYF
TRBJ2-3	TRBV4-2	.	TGTGCCAGCAGCCAAGTTTCGGGGGACACAGATACGCAGTATTTT	CASSQVSGDTDTQYF
TRBJ1-3	TRBV12-5	.	TGTGCTAGTGGTTTGGTACGCCGAGACTCTGGAAACACCATATATTTT	CASGLVRRDSGNTIYF
TRBJ2-7	TRBV27	.	TGTGCCAGCAGTTTAAGGGGGGCAACCTACGAGCAGTACTTC	CASSLRGATYEQYF
TRBJ1-4	TRBV5-4	.	TGTGCCAGCAGCTTGGAATTGGGGGCGGCCGATCGTCCTGAAAAACTGTTTTTT	CASSLELGAADRPEKLFF
TRBJ1-1	TRBV5-5	.	TGTGCCAGCAGCTTGGCCGGGAAGAACACTGAAGCTTTCTTT	CASSLAGKNTEAFF